Listed below are T cell receptor beta chains from one sample, sequenced in a study of T-cell reconstitution after alpha-beta-depleted transplantation in children. MiXCR, applied by TCRdb to the PCR reads, yields one record per CDR3 protein. Of around 380,000 distinct CDR3 sequences in the sample, roughly a tenth are singletons; the top ten hold approximately 5%. The source material was PBMCs from the stem cell graft donor, sampled from the stem cell graft. The receptors were gathered from a human donor who donated a stem cell graft to a child with acute myeloid leukemia. The CDR3 runs from the conserved cysteine through the conserved F or W. A D gene is named only where the DNA matches it firmly. Expanded clones get a size class; other rows say once, few or many, or leave the size out.

d_gene,v_gene,j_gene,abundance,CDR3nt,CDR3aa
NA,TRBV7-2,TRBJ2-1,NA,TGTGCCAGCAGCTTAGGGGGATCCTGGAATGAGCAGTTCTTC,CASSLGGSWNEQFF
NA,TRBV6-5,TRBJ2-2,NA,TGTGCCAGCAGTTACTCCGACCGGAGGGGCCGTGGCGGGGAGCTGTTTTTT,CASSYSDRRGRGGELFF
NA,TRBV5-1,TRBJ1-5,NA,TGCGCCAGCGAAAACAGACAGCCCCAGCATTTT,CASENRQPQHF
TRBD1,TRBV20-1,TRBJ2-1,few,TGCAGTGCTGACTCCGGGACAGGGGGCTTTGTTGAGCAGTTCTTC,CSADSGTGGFVEQFF
TRBD2,TRBV10-3,TRBJ2-5,NA,TGTGCCATCAGCCCGGGGACTACAGAGACCCAGTACTTC,CAISPGTTETQYF
NA,TRBV5-1,TRBJ1-1,NA,TGCGCCAGCAGAAGAGATTCGACAGCCCCGGGGACTGACGCTTTCTTT,CASRRDSTAPGTDAFF
NA,TRBV4-1,TRBJ2-1,NA,TGCGCCAGCAGCCTCAGAGGCCCCTGGATAGAGGGATCCTACAATGAGCAGTTCTTC,CASSLRGPWIEGSYNEQFF
NA,TRBV18,TRBJ2-1,few,TGTGCCAGCTCACTTAACAGCAATGTCAATGAGCAGTTCTTC,CASSLNSNVNEQFF
TRBD1,TRBV7-9,TRBJ2-4,NA,TGTGCCAGCAGCTTAATCGGGACAGATGGCAAAAACAGTCAGTACTTC,CASSLIGTDGKNSQYF
NA,TRBV4-1,TRBJ2-1,NA,TGCGCCAGCAGCCAAGATGGGGTGTCGGAGCGCAAAGCGGAGCAGTTCTTC,CASSQDGVSERKAEQFF
NA,TRBV5-1,TRBJ1-4,many,TGCGCCAGCAGTCGGACAAGCGGAGGCCCTTTAAAACTGTTTTTT,CASSRTSGGPLKLFF
NA,TRBV5-6,TRBJ1-1,NA,TGTGCCAGCAGCTCAGGGATACTCCGCTCTGAAGCTTTCTTT,CASSSGILRSEAFF
TRBD2,TRBV27,TRBJ2-2,NA,TGTGCCAGCAGTCCCCTAGCGGACTCCACCGGGGAGCTGTTTTTT,CASSPLADSTGELFF
TRBD2,TRBV7-8,TRBJ2-5,NA,TGTGCCAGCAGCCCCCCGGGACTAGCGTTAGAGACCCAGTACTTC,CASSPPGLALETQYF
NA,TRBV12-3/TRBV12-4,TRBJ2-6,NA,TGTGCCACTACTTCTGGGGCCAACGTCCTGACTTTC,CATTSGANVLTF
TRBD1,TRBV5-1,TRBJ2-5,few,TGCGCCAGCAGCACGACGACAGGGGGCGGAGAGACCCAGTACTTC,CASSTTTGGGETQYF
TRBD2,TRBV5-1,TRBJ2-1,NA,TGCGCCAGCAGCTTGGGGCGGGAGGGATACAATGAGCAGTTCTTC,CASSLGREGYNEQFF
NA,TRBV20-1,TRBJ1-2,NA,TGCAGTGCTAGAGCCCCAGGGGTGCCGAACTATGGCTACACCTTC,CSARAPGVPNYGYTF
NA,TRBV6-5,TRBJ2-7,NA,TGTGCCAGCAGCCCAGGCTACGGCGAGCAGTACTTC,CASSPGYGEQYF
NA,TRBV12-3/TRBV12-4,TRBJ1-6,few,TGTGCCAGCAGTCCCAGGACGGGCGGGTCACCCCTCCACTTT,CASSPRTGGSPLHF
NA,TRBV7-2,TRBJ2-7,NA,TGTGCCAGCAGCCCCAAAGGGGACTCCTACGAGCAGTACTTC,CASSPKGDSYEQYF
NA,TRBV20-1,TRBJ2-3,many,TGCAGTGCTCGAAACAGAGCGGGTCTTAGCACAGATACGCAGTATTTT,CSARNRAGLSTDTQYF
TRBD1,TRBV20-1,TRBJ1-4,few,TGCAGTGCTCGAACAGGGGGCACTAATGAAAAACTGTTTTTT,CSARTGGTNEKLFF